These 2 T cell receptor beta chains originate from one sample sequenced in a study of CD8 T cells in Susac syndrome. With random hexamers, reverse transcription was performed on about 0.5 to 1 ug of RNA. A single record per CDR3 protein comes from TCRdb applying MiXCR to the immunoSEQ multiplex PCR reads. This sample has about 120,000 distinct CDR3 sequences, with roughly 95% found just once. The sample taken for sequencing was CD4+ T cells from PBMCs. The receptors shown here come from a human donor with Susac syndrome.

This rearrangement joins TRBV25-1 to TRBJ2-3; the match to TRBD2 covers 13 bases. The length of the CDR3 is 17 residues. Germline CDR1 is MGHDK and CDR2 is SYGVNS. V was clipped by 4 bases and J by 8 bases; unmatched bases: 12. The CDR3, as DNA: TGTGCCAGCAGTGGGACTAGCGGGAGTAGCTTGTACGGTACGCAGTATTTT. The encoded protein is CASSGTSGSSLYGTQYF.

The chain employs TRBV29-1 and TRBJ2-3; a possible D gene is TRBD2 (6 bases). The germline V gene has CDR1 SQVTM and CDR2 ANQGSEA. The CDR3 is made up of 13 amino acids. V shed 8 bases and J shed 1 base, with 13 bases lying between them. The CDR3 is CSSRRGGTDTQYF. CDR3 DNA: TGCAGCTCTAGGCGGGGAGGCACAGATACGCAGTATTTT.